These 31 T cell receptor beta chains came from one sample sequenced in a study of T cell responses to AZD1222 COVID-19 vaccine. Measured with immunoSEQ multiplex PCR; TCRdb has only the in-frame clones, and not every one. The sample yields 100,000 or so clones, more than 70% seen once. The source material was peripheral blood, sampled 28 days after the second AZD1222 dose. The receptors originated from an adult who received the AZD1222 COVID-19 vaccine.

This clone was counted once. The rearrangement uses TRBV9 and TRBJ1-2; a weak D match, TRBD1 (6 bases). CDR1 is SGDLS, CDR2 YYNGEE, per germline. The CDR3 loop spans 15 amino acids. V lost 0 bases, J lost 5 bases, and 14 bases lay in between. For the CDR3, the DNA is TGTGCCAGCAGCGTAGCCGGGGGCGCGGGGTATGGCTACACCTTC. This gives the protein CASSVAGGAGYGYTF.

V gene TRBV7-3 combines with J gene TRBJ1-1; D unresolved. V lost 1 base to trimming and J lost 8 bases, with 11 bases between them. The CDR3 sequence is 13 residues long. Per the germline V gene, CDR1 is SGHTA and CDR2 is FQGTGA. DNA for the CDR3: TGTGCCAGCAGCTTAAGGATGGGTGTGGAAGCTTTCTTT. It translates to CASSLRMGVEAFF.

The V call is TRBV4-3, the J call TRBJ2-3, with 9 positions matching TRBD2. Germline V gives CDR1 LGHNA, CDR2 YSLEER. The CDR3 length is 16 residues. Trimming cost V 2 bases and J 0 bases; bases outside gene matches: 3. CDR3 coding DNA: TGCGCCAGCAGCCAATTTAGCGGGGGTAGCACAGATACGCAGTATTTT. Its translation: CASSQFSGGSTDTQYF.

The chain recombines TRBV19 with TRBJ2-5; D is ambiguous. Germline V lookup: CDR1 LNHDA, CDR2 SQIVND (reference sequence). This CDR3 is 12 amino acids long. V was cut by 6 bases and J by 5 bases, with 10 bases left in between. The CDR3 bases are TGTGCCAGTAGGGGCCCAGCGGAGACCCAGTACTTC. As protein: CASRGPAETQYF.

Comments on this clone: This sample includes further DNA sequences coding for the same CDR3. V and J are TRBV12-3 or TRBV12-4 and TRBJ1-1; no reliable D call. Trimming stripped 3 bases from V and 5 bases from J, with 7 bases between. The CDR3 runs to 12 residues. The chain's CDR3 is CASSLSGTEAFF. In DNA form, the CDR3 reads TGTGCCAGCAGTTTGTCTGGTACTGAAGCTTTCTTT.

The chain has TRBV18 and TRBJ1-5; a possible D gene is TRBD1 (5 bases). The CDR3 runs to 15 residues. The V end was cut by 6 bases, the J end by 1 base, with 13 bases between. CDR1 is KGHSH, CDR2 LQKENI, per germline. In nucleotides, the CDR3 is TGTGCCAGCTCTCTCGACCCAGGGAGCAATCAGCCCCAGCATTTT. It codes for CASSLDPGSNQPQHF.

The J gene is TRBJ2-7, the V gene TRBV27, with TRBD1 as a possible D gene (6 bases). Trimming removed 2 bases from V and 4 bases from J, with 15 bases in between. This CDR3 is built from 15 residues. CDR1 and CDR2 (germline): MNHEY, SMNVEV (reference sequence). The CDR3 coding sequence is TGTGCCAGCAGTTTAGTAGCAGGGGATTGGTACGAGCAGTACTTC. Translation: CASSLVAGDWYEQYF.

CDR3 sequence (DNA): TGCGCCAGCAGCTTGGGGGACAGCTGGAATCAGCCCCAGCATTTT. Protein sequence: CASSLGDSWNQPQHF. The V and J genes are TRBV5-1 and TRBJ1-5, with 7 bases fitting TRBD1. Germline CDR1 is SGHRS and CDR2 is YFSETQ. The CDR3 sequence is 15 residues long. The trim removed 0 bases at V and 4 bases at J, leaving 4 bases unmatched.

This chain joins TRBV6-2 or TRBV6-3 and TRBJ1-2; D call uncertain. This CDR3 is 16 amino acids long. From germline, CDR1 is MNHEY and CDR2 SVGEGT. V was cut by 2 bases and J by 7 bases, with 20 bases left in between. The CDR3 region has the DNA TGTGCCAGCAGTTACCGTACCGGCAGGACCTTACCTGGCTACACCTTC. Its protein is CASSYRTGRTLPGYTF.

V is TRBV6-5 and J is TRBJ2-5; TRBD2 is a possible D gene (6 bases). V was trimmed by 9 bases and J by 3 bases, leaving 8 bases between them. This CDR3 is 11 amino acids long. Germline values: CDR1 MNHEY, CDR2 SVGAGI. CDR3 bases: TGTGCCAGTTCGGGGGAAGAGACCCAGTACTTC. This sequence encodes CASSGEETQYF.

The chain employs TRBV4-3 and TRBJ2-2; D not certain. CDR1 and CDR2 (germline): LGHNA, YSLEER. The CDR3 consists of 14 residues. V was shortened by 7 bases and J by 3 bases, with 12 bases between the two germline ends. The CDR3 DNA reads TGCGCCAGCACAGCTTATAGGGACACCGGGGAGCTGTTTTTT. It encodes CASTAYRDTGELFF.

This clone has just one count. CDR3 bases: TGTGCCAGTCATACCTTGAGCGGAAATCAGCCCCAGCATTTT. This translates into CASHTLSGNQPQHF. J is TRBJ1-5 and V is TRBV19; D unresolved. The germline V gene encodes CDR1 LNHDA and CDR2 SQIVND (reference sequence). This CDR3 has 14 residues. The V and J ends lost 8 bases and 4 bases respectively, with 15 bases between them.

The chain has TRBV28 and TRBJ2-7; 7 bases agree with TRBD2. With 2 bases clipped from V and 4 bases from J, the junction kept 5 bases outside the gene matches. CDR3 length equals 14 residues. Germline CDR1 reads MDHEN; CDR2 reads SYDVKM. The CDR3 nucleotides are TGTGCCAGCAGTTTAAGGACTAGTAATTACGAGCAGTACTTC. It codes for CASSLRTSNYEQYF.

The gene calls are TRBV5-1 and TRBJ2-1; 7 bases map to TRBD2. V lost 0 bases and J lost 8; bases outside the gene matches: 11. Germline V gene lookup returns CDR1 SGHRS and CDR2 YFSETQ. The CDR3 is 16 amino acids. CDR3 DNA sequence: TGCGCCAGCAGCTTGGGTATGGCGGGAGTTCGATATGAGCAGTTCTTC. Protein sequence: CASSLGMAGVRYEQFF.

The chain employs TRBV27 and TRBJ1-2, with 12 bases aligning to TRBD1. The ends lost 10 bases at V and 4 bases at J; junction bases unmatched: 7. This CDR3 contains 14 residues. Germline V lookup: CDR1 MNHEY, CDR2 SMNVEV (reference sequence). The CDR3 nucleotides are TGTGCCACCCTTGGGACAGGGGGCGGCTATGGCTACACCTTC. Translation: CATLGTGGGYGYTF.

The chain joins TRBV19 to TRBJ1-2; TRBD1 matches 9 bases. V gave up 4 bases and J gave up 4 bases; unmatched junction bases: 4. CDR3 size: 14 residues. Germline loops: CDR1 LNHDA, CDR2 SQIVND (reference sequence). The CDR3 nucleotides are TGTGCCAGTAGTACAGGACAGGGGTTCTATGGCTACACCTTC. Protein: CASSTGQGFYGYTF. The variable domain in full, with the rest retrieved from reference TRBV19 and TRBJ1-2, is DGGITQSPKYLFRKEGQNVTLSCEQNLNHDAMYWYRQDPGQGLRLIYYSQIVNDFQKGDIAEGYSVSREKKESFPLTVTSAQKNPTAFYLCASSTGQGFYGYTFGSGTRLTVV.

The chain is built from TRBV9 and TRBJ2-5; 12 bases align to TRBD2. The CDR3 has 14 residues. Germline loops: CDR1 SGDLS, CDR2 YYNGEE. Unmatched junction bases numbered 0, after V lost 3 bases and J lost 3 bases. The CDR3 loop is CASSGLAGEETQYF. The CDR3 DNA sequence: TGTGCCAGCAGCGGACTAGCGGGAGAAGAGACCCAGTACTTC.

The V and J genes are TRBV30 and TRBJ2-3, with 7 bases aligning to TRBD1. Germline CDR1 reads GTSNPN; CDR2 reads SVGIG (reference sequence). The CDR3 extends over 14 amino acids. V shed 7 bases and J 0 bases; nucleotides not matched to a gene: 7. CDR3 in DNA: TGTGCCTTCGCCCCGGGACAGAGCACAGATACGCAGTATTTT. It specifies CAFAPGQSTDTQYF.

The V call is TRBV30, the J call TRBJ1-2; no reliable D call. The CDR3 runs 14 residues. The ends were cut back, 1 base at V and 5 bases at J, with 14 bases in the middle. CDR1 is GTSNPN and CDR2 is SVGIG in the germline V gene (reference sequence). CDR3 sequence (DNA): TGTGCCTGGAGTGGGGGTAGTGGGAAATATGGCTACACCTTC. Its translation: CAWSGGSGKYGYTF.

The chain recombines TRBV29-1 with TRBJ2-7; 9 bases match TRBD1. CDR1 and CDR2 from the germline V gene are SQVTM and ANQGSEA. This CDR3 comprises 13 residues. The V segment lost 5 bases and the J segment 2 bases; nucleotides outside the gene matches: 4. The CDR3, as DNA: TGCAGCGTTTCGGACAGGGGTGCCTACGAGCAGTACTTC. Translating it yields CSVSDRGAYEQYF.

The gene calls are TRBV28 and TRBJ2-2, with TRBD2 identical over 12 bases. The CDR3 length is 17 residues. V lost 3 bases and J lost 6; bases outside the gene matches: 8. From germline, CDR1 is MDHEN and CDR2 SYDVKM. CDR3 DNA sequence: TGTGCCAGCAGTTTCCAAACTAGCGGGAGGAGGGCCGGGGAGCTGTTTTTT. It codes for CASSFQTSGRRAGELFF.

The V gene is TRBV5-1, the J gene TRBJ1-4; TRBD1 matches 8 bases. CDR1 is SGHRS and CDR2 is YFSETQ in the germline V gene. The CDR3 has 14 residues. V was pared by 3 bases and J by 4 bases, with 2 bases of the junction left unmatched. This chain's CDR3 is CASSWTGLNEKLFF. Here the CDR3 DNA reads TGCGCCAGCAGCTGGACAGGGCTTAATGAAAAACTGTTTTTT.

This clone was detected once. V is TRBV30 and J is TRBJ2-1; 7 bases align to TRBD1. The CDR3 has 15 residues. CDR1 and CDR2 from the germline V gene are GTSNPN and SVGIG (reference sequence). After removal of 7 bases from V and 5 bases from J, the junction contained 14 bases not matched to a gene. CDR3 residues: CALAEGAPSNNEQFF. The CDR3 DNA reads TGTGCCTTGGCCGAGGGGGCCCCATCTAACAATGAGCAGTTCTTC.

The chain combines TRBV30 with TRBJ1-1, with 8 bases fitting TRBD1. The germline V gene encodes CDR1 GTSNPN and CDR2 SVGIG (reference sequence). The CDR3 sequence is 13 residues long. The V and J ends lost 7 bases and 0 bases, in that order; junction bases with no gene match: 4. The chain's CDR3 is CASPTGVNTEAFF. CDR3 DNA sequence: TGTGCCTCCCCGACAGGGGTGAACACTGAAGCTTTCTTT. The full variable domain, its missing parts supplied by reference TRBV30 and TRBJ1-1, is SQTIHQWPATLVQPVGSPLSLECTVEGTSNPNLYWYRQAAGRGLQLLFYSVGIGQISSEVPQNLSASRPQDRQFILSSKKLLLSDSGFYLCASPTGVNTEAFFGQGTRLTVV.

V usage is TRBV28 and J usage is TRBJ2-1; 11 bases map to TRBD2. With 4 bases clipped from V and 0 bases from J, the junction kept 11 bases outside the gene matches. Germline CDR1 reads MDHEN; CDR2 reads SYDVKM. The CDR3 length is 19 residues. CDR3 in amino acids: CASSSKRTSGRSSYNEQFF. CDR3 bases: TGTGCCAGCAGTTCTAAGAGGACTAGCGGGCGAAGCTCCTACAATGAGCAGTTCTTC.

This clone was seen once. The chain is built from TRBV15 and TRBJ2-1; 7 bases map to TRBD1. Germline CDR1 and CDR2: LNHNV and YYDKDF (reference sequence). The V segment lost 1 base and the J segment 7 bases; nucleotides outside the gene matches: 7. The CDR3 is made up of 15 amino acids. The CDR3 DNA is TGTGCCACCAGCAGAGGGGCAGGGGGAAGGAATGAGCAGTTCTTC. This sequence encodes CATSRGAGGRNEQFF.

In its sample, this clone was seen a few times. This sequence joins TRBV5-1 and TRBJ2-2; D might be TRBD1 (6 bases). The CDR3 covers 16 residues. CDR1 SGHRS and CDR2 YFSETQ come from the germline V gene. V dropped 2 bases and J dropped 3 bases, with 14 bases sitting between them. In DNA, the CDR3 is TGCGCCAGCAGCTTAATTATACAGGGTGACACCGGGGAGCTGTTTTTT. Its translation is CASSLIIQGDTGELFF. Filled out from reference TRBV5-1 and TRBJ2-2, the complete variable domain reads KAGVTQTPRYLIKTRGQQVTLSCSPISGHRSVSWYQQTPGQGLQFLFEYFSETQRNKGNFPGRFSGRQFSNSRSEMNVSTLELGDSALYLCASSLIIQGDTGELFFGEGSRLTVL.

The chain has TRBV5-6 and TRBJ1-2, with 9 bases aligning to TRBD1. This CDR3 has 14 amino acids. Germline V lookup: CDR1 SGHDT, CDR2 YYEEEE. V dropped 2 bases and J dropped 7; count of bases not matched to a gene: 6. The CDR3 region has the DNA TGTGCCAGCAGCTTACAGGGGGCGAATTCTGGCTACACCTTC. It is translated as CASSLQGANSGYTF.

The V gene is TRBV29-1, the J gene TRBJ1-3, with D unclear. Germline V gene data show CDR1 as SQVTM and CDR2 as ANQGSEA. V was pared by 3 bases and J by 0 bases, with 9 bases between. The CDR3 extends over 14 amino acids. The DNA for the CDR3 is TGCAGCGTTGATCCGGTCTCCTCTGGAAACACCATATATTTT. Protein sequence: CSVDPVSSGNTIYF. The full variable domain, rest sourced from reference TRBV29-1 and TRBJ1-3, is SAVISQKPSRDICQRGTSLTIQCQVDSQVTMMFWYRQQPGQSLTLIATANQGSEATYESGFVIDKFPISRPNLTFSTLTVSNMSPEDSSIYLCSVDPVSSGNTIYFGEGSWLTVV.

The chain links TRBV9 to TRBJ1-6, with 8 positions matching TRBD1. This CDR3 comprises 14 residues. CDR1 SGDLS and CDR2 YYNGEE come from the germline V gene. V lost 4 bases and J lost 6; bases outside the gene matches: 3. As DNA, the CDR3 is TGTGCCAGCAGCCAGGGACAGGCTAATTCACCCCTCCACTTT. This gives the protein CASSQGQANSPLHF.

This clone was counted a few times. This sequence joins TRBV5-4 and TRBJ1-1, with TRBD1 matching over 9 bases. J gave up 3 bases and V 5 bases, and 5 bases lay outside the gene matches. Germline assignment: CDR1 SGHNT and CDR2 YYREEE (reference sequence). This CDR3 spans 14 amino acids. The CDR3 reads CASSPRTGDTEAFF. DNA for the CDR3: TGTGCCAGCAGTCCTCGGACAGGGGACACTGAAGCTTTCTTT.